This T cell receptor beta chain was retrieved from a study of blood T cell repertoires in COVID-19. Study-level information: Spain, Italy and the United States supplied samples that represented acute and convalescent COVID-19.

The CDR3 spans 15 residues. V lost 5 bases to trimming and J lost 0 bases; unmatched junction nucleotides: 7. CDR1 LNHDA and CDR2 SQIVND come from the germline V gene (reference sequence). Authors' data handling: The assay estimated nucleated cells by amplifying reference gene primers. Sequenced by immunoSEQ multiplex PCR; TCRdb stores in-frame clones only, minus some. The V and J calls and the clone size are those of that table, but D and trimming were determined from the DNA. The table shows about 200,000 clones, with approximately 91% occurring only once. The sequencing input was peripheral blood. The V and J genes are TRBV19 and TRBJ2-7, with TRBD2 identical over 7 bases. The receptor was isolated from a middle-aged man with acute or convalescent COVID-19. This chain's CDR3 is CASSARTGGSYEQYF. As DNA, the CDR3 is TGTGCCAGTAGTGCCCGGACGGGAGGCTCCTACGAGCAGTACTTC.